This entry concerns a single TCR beta chain. Its antigen has not been determined. No clone much larger than this one lies a single base away; base qualities are absent. This specimen belongs to a study of blood T cell repertoires in COVID-19 (dated by TCRdb to about 2020). About the investigation overall: Samples covering the acute and convalescent phases of COVID-19 were provided by collaborators in the United States, Italy and Spain. The material from the prospective study consisted of cDNA or gDNA derived from T cells, B-cell-depleted T cells, or PBMCs. Deeply sampled blood TCRbeta repertoires from subjects exposed to, actively infected with, or recovered from COVID-19 were included in the dataset. The sample metadata nearly always contained a de-identified subject ID, COVID-19 status, age in years and sex. Samples were obtained from the ongoing ImmuneRACE study (first 160 participants) and from about 1,300 subjects provided by 6 global collaborators. The repertoires were released in a freely available public database meant as a resource for research on the immune response to SARS-CoV-2. Where available, HLA class I and class II types were taken from metadata supplied by the sample provider and were not determined by assay-based typing. The study at large found these results: The amount of clinical and demographic metadata varied by source and participant and was provided uncurated.

TCRbeta CDR3 regions were amplified from genomic DNA by means of the immunoSEQ Assay, a bias-controlled multiplex PCR. Regarding the original processing steps: The number of nucleated cells in each sample was estimated by amplification of reference gene primers within the assay. Sequence reads were collapsed and filtered to measure the absolute abundance of every unique TCRbeta CDR3 rearrangement. For each sample, productive Simpson clonality was calculated as the square root of Simpson's diversity index across productive rearrangements. In TCRdb, the immuneACCESS table is reduced to in-frame sequences with V and J assigned. These tables do not hold every clone; where another copy was compared, an unresolved V gene accounts for under half, and the others remain unexplained. The DNA gave D and trimming, while V, J and clone size come from that table. For this sample the table gives some 150,000 clones, of which 75% to 85% were detected only once. The leading ten clones occupy about 8.9% of the sample.

From the cysteine through the phenylalanine, the CDR3 covers 16 amino acids. Only the CDR3 region is kept as DNA, spanning 48 bases read in frame from base 1. V ends up 8 bases short and J 1 base short, with an unmatched junction base count of 9. The germline V gene specifies MDHEN as CDR1 and SYDVKM as CDR2. Whole blood was collected in K2EDTA tubes by collaborating institutions according to the institutions' own protocols. For TCRbeta analysis, collaborators shipped samples in one of three forms: frozen whole blood, isolated PBMCs, or DNA extracted from either of those sample types. Sequences were obtained from peripheral blood. This sequence was found in a woman between 50 and 59 years old with acute or convalescent COVID-19. Recombination linked TRBV28 to TRBJ2-7, with 12 central nucleotides matching TRBD2. The nucleotide sequence is given as TGTGCCAGCGGAGTAACTAGCGGGAGGTATTCCTACGAGCAGTACTTC. The encoded protein is CASGVTSGRYSYEQYF. Here the CDR3 is joined to the reference TRBV28 and TRBJ2-7 genes, and the full variable domain is: DVKVTQSSRYLVKRTGEKVFLECVQDMDHENMFWYRQDPGLGLRLIYFSYDVKMKEKGDIPEGYSVSREKKERFSLILESASTNQTSMYLCASGVTSGRYSYEQYFGPGTRLTVT.